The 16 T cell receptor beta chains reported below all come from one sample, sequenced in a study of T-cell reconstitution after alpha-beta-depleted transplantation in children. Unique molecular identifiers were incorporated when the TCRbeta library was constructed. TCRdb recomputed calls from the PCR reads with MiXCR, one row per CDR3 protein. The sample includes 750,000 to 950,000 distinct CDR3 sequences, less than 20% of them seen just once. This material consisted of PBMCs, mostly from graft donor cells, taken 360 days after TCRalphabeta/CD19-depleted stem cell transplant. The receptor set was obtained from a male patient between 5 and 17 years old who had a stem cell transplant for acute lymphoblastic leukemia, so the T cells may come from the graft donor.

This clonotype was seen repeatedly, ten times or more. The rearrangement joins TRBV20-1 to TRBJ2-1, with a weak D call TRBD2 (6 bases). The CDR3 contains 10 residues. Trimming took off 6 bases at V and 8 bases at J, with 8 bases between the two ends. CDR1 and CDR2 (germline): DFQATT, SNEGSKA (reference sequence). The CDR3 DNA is TGCAGTGCGGGGGACTATGAGCAGTTCTTC. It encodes CSAGDYEQFF.

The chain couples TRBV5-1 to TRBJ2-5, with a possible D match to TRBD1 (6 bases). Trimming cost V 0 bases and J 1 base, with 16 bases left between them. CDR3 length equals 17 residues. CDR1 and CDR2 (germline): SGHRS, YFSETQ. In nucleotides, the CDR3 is TGCGCCAGCAGCTTGGGCCCACAGGGTCGGGTCCAAGAGACCCAGTACTTC. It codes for CASSLGPQGRVQETQYF.

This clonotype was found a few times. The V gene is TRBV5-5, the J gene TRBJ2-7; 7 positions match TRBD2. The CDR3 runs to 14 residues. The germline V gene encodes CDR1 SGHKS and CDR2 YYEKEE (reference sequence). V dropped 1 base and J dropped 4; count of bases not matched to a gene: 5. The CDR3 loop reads CASSLTSAPYEQYF. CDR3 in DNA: TGTGCCAGCAGCTTGACTAGCGCGCCATACGAGCAGTACTTC.

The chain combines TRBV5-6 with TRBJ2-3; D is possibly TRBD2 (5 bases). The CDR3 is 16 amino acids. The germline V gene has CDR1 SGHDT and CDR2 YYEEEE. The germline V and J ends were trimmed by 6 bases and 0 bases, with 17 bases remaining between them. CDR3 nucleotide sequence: TGTGCCAGCACCCCTTTCGGAGGAACTAGCACAGATACGCAGTATTTT. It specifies CASTPFGGTSTDTQYF.

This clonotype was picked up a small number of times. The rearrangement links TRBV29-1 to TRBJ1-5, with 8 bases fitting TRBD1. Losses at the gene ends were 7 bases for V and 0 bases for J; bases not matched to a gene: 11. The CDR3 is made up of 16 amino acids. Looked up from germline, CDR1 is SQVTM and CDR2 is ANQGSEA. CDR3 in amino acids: CSAQLTGAYSNQPQHF. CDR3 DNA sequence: TGCAGCGCCCAACTGACAGGGGCGTATAGCAATCAGCCCCAGCATTTT.

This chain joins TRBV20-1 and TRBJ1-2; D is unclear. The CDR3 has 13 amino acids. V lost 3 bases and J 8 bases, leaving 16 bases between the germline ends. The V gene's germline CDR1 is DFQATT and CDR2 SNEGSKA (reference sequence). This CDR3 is CSASHEHREGYTF. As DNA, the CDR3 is TGCAGTGCTAGTCATGAGCACCGAGAAGGCTACACCTTC.

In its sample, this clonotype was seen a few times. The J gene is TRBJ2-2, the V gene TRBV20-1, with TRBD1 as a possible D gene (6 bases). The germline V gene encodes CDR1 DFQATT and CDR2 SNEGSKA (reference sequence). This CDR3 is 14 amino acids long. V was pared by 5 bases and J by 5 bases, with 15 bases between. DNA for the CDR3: TGCAGTGCTCCCCTCAGGGGTGGGACCGGGGAGCTGTTTTTT. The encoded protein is CSAPLRGGTGELFF.

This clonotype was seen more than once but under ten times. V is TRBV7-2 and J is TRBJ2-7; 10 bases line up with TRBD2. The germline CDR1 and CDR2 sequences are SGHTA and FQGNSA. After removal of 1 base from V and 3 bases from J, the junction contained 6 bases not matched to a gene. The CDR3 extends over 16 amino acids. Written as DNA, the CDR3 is TGTGCCAGCAGCTTAGGGCCTAGCGGGAGTGGCTACGAGCAGTACTTC. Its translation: CASSLGPSGSGYEQYF. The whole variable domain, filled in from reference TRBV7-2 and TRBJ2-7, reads GAGVSQSPSNKVTEKGKDVELRCDPISGHTALYWYRQSLGQGLEFLIYFQGNSAPDKSGLPSDRFSAERTGGSVSTLTIQRTQQEDSAVYLCASSLGPSGSGYEQYFGPGTRLTVT.

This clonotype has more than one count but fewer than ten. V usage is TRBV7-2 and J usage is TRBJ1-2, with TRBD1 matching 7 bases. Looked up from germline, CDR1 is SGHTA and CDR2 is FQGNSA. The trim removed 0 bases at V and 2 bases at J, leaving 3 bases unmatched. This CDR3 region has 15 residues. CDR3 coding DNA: TGTGCCAGCAGCTTAGCGACGACAGGGAACTATGGCTACACCTTC. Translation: CASSLATTGNYGYTF.

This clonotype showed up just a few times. The chain's CDR3 is CASSEGPRDRPSYEQYF. CDR3 DNA: TGTGCCAGCAGTGAAGGCCCGCGGGACAGGCCTTCCTACGAGCAGTACTTC. The gene calls are TRBV25-1 and TRBJ2-7, with 8 bases aligning to TRBD1. The germline gives CDR1 MGHDK, CDR2 SYGVNS. Losses at the gene ends were 2 bases for V and 1 base for J; bases not matched to a gene: 10. The length of the CDR3 is 17 residues.

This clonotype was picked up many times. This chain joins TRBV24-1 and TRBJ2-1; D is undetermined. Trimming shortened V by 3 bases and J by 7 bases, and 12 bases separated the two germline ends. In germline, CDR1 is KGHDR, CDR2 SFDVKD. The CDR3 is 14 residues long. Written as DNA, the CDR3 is TGTGCCACCAGTGATGCTGGTCGGGTAAATGAGCAGTTCTTC. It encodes CATSDAGRVNEQFF.

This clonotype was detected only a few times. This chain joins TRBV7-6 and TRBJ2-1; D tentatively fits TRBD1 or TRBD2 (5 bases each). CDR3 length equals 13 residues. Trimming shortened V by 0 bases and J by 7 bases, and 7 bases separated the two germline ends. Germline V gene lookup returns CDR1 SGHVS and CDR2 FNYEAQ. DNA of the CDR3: TGTGCCAGCAGCTTAGCGTGGGGGAATGAGCAGTTCTTC. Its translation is CASSLAWGNEQFF.

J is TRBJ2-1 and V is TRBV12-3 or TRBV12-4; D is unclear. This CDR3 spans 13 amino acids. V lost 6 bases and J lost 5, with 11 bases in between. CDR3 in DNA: TGTGCCAGCAGCCGAGACCGGGACAATGAGCAGTTCTTC. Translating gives CASSRDRDNEQFF.

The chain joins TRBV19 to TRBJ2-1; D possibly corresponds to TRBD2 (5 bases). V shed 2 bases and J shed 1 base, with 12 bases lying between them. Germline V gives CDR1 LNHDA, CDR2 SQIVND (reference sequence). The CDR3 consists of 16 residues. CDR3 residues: CASSILTSGSYNEQFF. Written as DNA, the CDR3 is TGTGCCAGTAGTATATTGACCAGCGGTTCCTACAATGAGCAGTTCTTC.

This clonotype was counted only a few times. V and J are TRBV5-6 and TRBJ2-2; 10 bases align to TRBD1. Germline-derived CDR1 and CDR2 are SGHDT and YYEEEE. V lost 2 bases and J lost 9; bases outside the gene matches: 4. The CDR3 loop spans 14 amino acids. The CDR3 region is CASSFLTGGRELFF. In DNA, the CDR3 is TGTGCCAGCAGCTTCTTGACAGGGGGCCGGGAGCTGTTTTTT.

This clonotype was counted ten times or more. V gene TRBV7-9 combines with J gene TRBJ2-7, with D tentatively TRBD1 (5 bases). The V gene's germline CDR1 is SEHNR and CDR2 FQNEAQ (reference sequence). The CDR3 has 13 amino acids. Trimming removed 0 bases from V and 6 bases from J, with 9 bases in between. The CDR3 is CASSLAQGSEQYF. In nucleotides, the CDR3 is TGTGCCAGCAGCTTAGCGCAGGGATCCGAGCAGTACTTC.